This T cell receptor (beta chain) was documented in a study of shared clonotypes between healthy human individuals. Study-level background: The study enrolled a couple of women and three men aged 18 to 49. Study-level results: The sampled material consisted only of blood, and tissue repertoires are likely to differ. Compared with clonotypes that all four donors shared, non-shared clonotypes had lower generation probabilities.

The method was immunoSEQ multiplex PCR; TCRdb's version includes in-frame clones alone and lacks a portion of them. The sample lists millions of clones, approximately 94% occurring once. The CDR3 covers 22 residues. Per the germline V gene, CDR1 is KGHSH and CDR2 is LQKENI. Trimming cost V 6 bases and J 4 bases; bases outside gene matches: 25. Naive CD4+ cells were CD45RA-selected; the remaining cells were memory. As to this clone: Its antigen is not identified.

The chain has TRBV18 and TRBJ2-6; 9 nucleotides agree with TRBD1. This TCR derives from a man between 18 and 29 years old in good health. Sequenced sample: naive CD4+ T cells sorted from blood. This sample's subset: CD45RA+ positively selected. Written as DNA, the CDR3 is TGTGCCAGCTCGCACCGGGATCCCGGGACAGGGATGAGTTACTTAGGGGCCAACGTCCTGACTTTC. This gives the protein CASSHRDPGTGMSYLGANVLTF.